This TCR beta chain was sequenced in a study of regulatory T cells in long-lasting Graves disease. Time point indicated: newly diagnosed GD, antithyroid drugs for less than 3 months. PBMC RNA served as the TCR library source. Arm-PCR with iRepertoire HTBI primers amplified the CDR3 regions for these TCR beta libraries. Each CDR3 protein gets one entry after TCRdb re-called the multiplex PCR reads with MiXCR. The sample includes roughly 400,000 distinct CDR3 sequences, roughly 15% of them seen just once. This sample also appeared in a second study, on T cells in Graves' hyperthyroidism and ophthalmopathy. Turning to that study: Clinical symptoms, serum thyroxine and TRAb, thyroid ultrasound and orbital computed tomography together formed the diagnostic basis. RT-PCR in the first round (using the HTBI primer set) targeted the TCR CDR3.

The specimen was peripheral blood mononuclear cells (PBMCs), collected at new diagnosis, from a patient treated with antithyroid drugs. The TCR sequence derives from a woman between 40 and 55 years old with Graves disease.

In DNA, the CDR3 is TGTGCCACCTCGGGGCAGATCTACACAGATACGCAGTATTTT. Its translation is CATSGQIYTDTQYF. The chain has TRBV28 and TRBJ2-3; D assignment may be TRBD1 or TRBD2 (5 bases each). This CDR3 is 14 amino acids long. Trimming removed 10 bases at V and 2 bases at J, with 16 bases between. Germline V gives CDR1 MDHEN, CDR2 SYDVKM.